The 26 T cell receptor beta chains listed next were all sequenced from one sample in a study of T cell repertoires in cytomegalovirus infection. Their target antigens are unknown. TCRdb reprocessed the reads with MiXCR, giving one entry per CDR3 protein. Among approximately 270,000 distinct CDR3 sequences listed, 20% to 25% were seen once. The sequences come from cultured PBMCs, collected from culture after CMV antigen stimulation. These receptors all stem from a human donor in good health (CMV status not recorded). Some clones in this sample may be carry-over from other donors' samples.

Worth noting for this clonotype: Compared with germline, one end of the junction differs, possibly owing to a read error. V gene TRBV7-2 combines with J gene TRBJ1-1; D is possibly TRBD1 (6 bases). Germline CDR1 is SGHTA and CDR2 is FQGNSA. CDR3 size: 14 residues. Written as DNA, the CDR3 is TGTGCCGGCAGCCCCGGACAGACGAACACTGAAGCTTTCTTT. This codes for CAGSPGQTNTEAFF.

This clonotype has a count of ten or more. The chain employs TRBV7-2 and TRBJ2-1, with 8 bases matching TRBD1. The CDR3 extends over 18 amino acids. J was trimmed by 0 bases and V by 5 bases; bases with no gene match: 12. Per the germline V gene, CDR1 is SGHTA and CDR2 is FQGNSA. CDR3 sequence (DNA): TGTGCCAGCAGCGCACCTCAGGGGGCCGCAAGCTCCTACAATGAGCAGTTCTTC. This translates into CASSAPQGAASSYNEQFF.

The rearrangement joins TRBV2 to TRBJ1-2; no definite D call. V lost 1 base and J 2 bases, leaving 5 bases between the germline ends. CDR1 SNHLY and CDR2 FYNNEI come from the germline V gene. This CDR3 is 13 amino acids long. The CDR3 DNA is TGTGCCAGCAGTGAAGGTGTCAACTATGGCTACACCTTC. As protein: CASSEGVNYGYTF.

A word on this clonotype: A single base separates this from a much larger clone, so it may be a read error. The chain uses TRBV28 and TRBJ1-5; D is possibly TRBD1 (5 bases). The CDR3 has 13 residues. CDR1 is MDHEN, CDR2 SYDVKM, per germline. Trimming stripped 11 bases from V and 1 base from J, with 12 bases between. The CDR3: CAGCRDSNQPQHF. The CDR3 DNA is TGTGCCGGCTGCCGGGACAGCAATCAGCCCCAGCATTTT. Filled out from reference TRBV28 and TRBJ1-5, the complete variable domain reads DVKVTQSSRYLVKRTGEKVFLECVQDMDHENMFWYRQDPGLGLRLIYFSYDVKMKEKGDIPEGYSVSREKKERFSLILESASTNQTSMYLCAGCRDSNQPQHFGDGTRLSIL.

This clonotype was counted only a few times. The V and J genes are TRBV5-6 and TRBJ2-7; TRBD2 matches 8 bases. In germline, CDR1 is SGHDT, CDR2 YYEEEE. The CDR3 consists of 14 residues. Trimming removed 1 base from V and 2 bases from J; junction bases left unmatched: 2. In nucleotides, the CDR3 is TGTGCCAGCAGCTTGTCGGGAGGGCCCTACGAGCAGTACTTC. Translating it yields CASSLSGGPYEQYF. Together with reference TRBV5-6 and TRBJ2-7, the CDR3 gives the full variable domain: DAGVTQSPTHLIKTRGQQVTLRCSPKSGHDTVSWYQQALGQGPQFIFQYYEEEERQRGNFPDRFSGHQFPNYSSELNVNALLLGDSALYLCASSLSGGPYEQYFGPGTRLTVT.

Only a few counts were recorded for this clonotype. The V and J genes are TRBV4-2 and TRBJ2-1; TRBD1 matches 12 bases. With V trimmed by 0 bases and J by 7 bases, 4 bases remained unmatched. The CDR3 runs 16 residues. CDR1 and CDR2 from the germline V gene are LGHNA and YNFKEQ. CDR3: CASSQEGQGAFNEQFF. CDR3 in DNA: TGTGCCAGCAGCCAAGAGGGACAGGGGGCGTTTAATGAGCAGTTCTTC.

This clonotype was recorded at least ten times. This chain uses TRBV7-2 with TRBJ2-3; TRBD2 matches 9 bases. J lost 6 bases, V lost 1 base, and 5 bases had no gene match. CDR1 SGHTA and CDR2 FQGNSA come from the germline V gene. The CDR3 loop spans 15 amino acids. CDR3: CASSLGLAEADTQYF. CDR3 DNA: TGTGCCAGCAGCTTAGGACTAGCGGAGGCGGATACGCAGTATTTT.

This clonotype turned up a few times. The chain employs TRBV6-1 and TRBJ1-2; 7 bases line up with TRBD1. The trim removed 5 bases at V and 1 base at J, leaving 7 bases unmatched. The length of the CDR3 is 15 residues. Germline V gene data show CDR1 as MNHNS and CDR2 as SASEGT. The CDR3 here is CASSKGTASNYGYTF. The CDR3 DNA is TGTGCCAGCAGTAAAGGGACAGCCAGTAACTATGGCTACACCTTC.

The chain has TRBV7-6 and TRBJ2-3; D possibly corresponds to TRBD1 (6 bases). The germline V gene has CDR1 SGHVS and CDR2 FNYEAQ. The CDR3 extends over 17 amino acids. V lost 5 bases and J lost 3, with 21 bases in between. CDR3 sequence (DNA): TGTGCCAGCAGCGCAAGTACAGGGATCCCCGTTACAGATACGCAGTATTTT. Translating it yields CASSASTGIPVTDTQYF. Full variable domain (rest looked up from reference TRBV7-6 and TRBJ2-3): GAGVSQSPRYKVTKRGQDVALRCDPISGHVSLYWYRQALGQGPEFLTYFNYEAQQDKSGLPNDRFSAERPEGSISTLTIQRTEQRDSAMYRCASSASTGIPVTDTQYFGPGTRLTVL.

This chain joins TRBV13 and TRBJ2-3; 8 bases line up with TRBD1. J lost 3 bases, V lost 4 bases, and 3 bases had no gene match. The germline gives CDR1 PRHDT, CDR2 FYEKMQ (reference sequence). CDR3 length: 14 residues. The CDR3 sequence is CASSSDRATDTQYF. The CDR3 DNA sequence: TGTGCCAGCAGCTCGGACAGGGCGACAGATACGCAGTATTTT.

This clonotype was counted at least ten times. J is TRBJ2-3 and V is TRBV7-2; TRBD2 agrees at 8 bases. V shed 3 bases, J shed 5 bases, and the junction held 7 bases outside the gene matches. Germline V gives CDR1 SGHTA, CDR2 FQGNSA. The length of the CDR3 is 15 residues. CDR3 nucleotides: TGTGCCAGCAGCTTGGCGGGAGGTAGGAAAGATACGCAGTATTTT. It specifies CASSLAGGRKDTQYF.

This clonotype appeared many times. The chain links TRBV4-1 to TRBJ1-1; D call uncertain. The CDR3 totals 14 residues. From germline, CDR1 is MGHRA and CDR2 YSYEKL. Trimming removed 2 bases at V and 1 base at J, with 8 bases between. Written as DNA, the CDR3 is TGCGCCAGCAGCCAAACGTCAGGGAACACTGAAGCTTTCTTT. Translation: CASSQTSGNTEAFF.

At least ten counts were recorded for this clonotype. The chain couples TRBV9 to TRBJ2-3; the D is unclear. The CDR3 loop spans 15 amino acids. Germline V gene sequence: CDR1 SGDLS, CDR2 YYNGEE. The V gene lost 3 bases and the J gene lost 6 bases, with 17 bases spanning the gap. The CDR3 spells CASSARLGILDTQYF. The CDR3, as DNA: TGTGCCAGCAGCGCTCGTTTAGGGATTTTGGATACGCAGTATTTT.

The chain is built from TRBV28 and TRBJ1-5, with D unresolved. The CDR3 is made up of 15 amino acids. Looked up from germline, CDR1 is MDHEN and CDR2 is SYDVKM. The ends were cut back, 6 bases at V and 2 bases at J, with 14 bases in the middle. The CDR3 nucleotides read TGTGCCAGCAGCTTGCGAGGGTTCGGCAATCAGCCCCAGCATTTT. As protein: CASSLRGFGNQPQHF.

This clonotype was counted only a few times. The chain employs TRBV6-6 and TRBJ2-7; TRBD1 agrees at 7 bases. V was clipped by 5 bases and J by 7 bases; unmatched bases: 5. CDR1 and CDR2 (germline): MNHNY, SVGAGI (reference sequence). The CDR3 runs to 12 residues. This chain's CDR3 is CASSPGTAEQYV. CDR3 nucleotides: TGTGCCAGCAGTCCAGGGACAGCTGAGCAGTACGTC.

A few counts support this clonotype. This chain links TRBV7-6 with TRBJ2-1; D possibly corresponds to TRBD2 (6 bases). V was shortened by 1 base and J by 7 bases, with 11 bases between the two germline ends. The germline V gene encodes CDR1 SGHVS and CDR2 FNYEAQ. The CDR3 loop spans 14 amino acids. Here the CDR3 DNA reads TGTGCCAGCAGCTTAGAAGGGACTTTAAATGAGCAGTTCTTC. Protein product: CASSLEGTLNEQFF.

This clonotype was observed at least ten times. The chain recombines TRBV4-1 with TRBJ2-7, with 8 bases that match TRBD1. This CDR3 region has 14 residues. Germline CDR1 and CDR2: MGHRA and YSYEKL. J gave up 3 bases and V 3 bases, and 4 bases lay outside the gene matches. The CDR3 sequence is CASSHDRGRYEQYV. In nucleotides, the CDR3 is TGCGCCAGCAGCCACGACAGGGGCCGCTACGAGCAGTACGTC.

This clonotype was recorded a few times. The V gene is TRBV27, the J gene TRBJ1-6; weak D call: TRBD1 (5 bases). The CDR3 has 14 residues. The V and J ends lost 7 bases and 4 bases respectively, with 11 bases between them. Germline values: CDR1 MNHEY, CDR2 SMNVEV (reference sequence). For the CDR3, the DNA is TGTGCCAGCACGAGGGGAGGGTATAATTCACCCCTCCACTTT. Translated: CASTRGGYNSPLHF.

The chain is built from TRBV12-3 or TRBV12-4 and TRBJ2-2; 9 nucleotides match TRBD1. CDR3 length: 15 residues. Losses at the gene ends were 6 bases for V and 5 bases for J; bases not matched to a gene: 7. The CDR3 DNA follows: TGTGCCAGCAGAACCGGGACAGGGAGGACCGGGGAGCTGTTTTTT. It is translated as CASRTGTGRTGELFF.

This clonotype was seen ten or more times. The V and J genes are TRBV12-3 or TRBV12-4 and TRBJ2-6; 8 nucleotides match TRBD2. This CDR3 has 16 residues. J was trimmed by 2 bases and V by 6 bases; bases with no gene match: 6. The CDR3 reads CASRPGGNTGANVLTF. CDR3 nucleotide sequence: TGTGCCAGCAGGCCGGGGGGGAATACTGGGGCCAACGTCCTGACTTTC.

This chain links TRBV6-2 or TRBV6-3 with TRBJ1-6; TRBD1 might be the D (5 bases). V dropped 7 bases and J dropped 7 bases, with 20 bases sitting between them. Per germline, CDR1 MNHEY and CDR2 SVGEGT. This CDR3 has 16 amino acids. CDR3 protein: CASKGYGGRLNSPLHF. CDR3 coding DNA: TGTGCCAGCAAAGGATACGGGGGACGGCTAAATTCACCCCTCCACTTT.

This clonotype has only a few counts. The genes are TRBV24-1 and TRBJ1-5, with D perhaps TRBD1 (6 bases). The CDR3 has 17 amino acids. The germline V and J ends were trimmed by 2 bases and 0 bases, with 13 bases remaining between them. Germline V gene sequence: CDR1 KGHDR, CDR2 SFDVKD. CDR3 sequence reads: CATSDSQGTHSNQPQHF. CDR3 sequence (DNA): TGTGCCACCAGTGATTCGCAGGGGACACATAGCAATCAGCCCCAGCATTTT.

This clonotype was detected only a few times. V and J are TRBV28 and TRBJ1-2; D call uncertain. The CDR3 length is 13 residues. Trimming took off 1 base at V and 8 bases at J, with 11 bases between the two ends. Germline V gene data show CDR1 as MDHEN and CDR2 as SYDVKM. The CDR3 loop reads CASSLFRQRGYTF. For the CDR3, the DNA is TGTGCCAGCAGTTTATTTCGCCAGCGGGGCTACACCTTC.

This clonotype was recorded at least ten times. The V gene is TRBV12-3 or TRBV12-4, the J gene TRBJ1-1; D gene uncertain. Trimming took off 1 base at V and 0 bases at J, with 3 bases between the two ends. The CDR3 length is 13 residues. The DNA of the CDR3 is TGTGCCAGCAGTTTAGACGTGAACACTGAAGCTTTCTTT. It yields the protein CASSLDVNTEAFF.

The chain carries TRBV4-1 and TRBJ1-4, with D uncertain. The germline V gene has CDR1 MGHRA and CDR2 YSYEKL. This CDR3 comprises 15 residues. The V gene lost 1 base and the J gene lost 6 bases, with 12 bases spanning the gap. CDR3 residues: CASSQGFRGHEKLFF. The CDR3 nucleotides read TGCGCCAGCAGCCAAGGATTTCGAGGGCATGAAAAACTGTTTTTT.

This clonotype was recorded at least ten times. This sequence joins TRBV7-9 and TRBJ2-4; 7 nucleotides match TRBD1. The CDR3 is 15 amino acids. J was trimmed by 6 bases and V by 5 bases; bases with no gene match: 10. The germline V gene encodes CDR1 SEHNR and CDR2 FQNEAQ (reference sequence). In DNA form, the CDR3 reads TGTGCCAGCAGCCCGATAAGGGGGCGCGTAAACATTCAGTACTTC. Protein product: CASSPIRGRVNIQYF.